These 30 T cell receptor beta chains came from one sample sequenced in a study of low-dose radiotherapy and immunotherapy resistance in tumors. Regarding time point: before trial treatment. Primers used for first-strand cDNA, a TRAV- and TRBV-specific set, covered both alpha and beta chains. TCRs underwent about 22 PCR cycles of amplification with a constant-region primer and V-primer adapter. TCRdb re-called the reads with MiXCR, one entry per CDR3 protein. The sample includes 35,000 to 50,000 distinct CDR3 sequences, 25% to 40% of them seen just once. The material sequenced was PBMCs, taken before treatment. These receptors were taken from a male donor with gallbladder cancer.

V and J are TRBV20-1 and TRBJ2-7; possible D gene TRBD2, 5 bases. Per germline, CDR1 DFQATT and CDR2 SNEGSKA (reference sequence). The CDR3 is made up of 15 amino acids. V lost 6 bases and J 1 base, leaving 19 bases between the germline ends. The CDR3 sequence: CSAKPPDGGSYEQYF. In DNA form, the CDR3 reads TGCAGTGCCAAGCCCCCGGACGGCGGGTCCTACGAGCAGTACTTC.

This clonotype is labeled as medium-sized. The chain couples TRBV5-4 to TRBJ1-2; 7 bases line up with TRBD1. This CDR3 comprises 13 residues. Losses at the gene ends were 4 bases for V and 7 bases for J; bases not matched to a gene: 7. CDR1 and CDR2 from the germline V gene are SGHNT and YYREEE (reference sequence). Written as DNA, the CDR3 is TGTGCCAGCAGCAACCCGACAGGGCCTGGCTACACCTTC. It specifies CASSNPTGPGYTF.

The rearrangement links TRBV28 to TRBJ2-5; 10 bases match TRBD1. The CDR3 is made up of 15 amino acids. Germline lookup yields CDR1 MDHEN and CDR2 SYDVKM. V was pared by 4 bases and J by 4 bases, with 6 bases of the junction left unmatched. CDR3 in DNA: TGTGCCAGCAGTTCTGGACAGGGGGTCCGAGAGACCCAGTACTTC. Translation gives CASSSGQGVRETQYF.

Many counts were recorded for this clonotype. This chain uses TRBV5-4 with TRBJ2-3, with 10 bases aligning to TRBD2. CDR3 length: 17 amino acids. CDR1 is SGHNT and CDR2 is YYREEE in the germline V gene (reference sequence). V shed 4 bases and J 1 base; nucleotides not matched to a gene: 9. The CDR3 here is CASSRRTSGGGTDTQYF. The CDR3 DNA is TGTGCCAGCAGCCGACGGACTAGCGGAGGAGGCACAGATACGCAGTATTTT. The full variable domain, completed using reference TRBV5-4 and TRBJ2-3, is ETGVTQSPTHLIKTRGQQVTLRCSSQSGHNTVSWYQQALGQGPQFIFQYYREEENGRGNFPPRFSGLQFPNYSSELNVNALELDDSALYLCASSRRTSGGGTDTQYFGPGTRLTVL.

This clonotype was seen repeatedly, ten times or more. CDR3 in DNA: TGCAGTGCTAGAGAGGCACCCAATCAGCCCCAGCATTTT. It yields the protein CSAREAPNQPQHF. The chain is built from TRBV20-1 and TRBJ1-5; no reliable D call. This CDR3 contains 13 residues. The V end was cut by 0 bases, the J end by 3 bases, with 6 bases between. Germline V gene sequence: CDR1 DFQATT, CDR2 SNEGSKA (reference sequence).

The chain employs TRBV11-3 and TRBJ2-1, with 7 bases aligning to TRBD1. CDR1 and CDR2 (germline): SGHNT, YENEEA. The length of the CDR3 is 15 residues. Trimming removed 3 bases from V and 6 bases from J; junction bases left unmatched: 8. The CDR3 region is CASSFKGAKGNEQFF. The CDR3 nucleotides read TGTGCCAGCAGCTTTAAGGGGGCAAAGGGCAATGAGCAGTTCTTC. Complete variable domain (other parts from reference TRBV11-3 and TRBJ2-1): EAGVVQSPRYKIIEKKQPVAFWCNPISGHNTLYWYLQNLGQGPELLIRYENEEAVDDSQLPKDRFSAERLKGVDSTLKIQPAELGDSAVYLCASSFKGAKGNEQFFGPGTRLTVL.

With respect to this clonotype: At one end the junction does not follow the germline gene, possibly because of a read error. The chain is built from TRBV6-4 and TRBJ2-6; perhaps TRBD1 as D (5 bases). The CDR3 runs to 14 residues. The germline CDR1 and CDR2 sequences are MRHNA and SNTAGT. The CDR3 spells CASSAAPGAYVLTF. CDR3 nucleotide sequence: TGTGCCAGCAGTGCGGCACCTGGGGCCTACGTCCTGACTTTC.

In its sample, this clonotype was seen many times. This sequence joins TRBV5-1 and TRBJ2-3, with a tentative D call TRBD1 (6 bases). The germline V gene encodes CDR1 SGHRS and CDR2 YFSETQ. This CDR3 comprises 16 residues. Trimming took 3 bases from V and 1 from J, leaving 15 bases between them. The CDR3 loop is CASSSDRGFRTDTQYF. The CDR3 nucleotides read TGCGCCAGCAGCTCGGACAGAGGGTTCCGCACAGATACGCAGTATTTT.

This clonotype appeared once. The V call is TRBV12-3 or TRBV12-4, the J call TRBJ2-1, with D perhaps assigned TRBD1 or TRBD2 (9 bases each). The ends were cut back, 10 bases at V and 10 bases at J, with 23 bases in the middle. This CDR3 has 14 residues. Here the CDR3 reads CATAPASGTGEQFF. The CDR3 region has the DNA TGTGCCACCGCTCCGGCTAGCGGGACAGGGGAGCAGTTCTTC.

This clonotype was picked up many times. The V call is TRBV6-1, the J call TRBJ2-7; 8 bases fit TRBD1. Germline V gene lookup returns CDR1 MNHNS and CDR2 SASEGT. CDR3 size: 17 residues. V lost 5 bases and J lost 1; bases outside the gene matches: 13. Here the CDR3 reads CASSYPLVRQGSYEQYF. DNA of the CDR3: TGTGCCAGCAGTTACCCTCTAGTTCGACAGGGGTCCTACGAGCAGTACTTC.

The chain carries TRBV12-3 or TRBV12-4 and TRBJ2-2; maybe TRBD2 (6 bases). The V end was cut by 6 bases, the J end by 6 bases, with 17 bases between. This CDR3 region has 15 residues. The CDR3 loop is CASSPVGGLAGELFF. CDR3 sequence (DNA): TGTGCCAGCAGCCCCGTCGGGGGATTGGCCGGGGAGCTGTTTTTT.

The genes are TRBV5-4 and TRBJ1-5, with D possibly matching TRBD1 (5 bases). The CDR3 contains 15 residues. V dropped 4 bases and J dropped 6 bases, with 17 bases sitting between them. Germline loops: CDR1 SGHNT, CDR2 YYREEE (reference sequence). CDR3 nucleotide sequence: TGTGCCAGCAGCCCGTCGCCCGGGACGGGTCAGCCCCAGCATTTT. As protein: CASSPSPGTGQPQHF.

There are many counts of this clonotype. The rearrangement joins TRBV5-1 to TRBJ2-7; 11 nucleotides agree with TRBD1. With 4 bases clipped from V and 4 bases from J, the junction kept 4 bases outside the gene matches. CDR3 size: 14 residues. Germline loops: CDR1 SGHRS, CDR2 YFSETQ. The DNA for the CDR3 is TGCGCCAGCAGCACCGGACAGGGGGCGTACGAGCAGTACTTC. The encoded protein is CASSTGQGAYEQYF.

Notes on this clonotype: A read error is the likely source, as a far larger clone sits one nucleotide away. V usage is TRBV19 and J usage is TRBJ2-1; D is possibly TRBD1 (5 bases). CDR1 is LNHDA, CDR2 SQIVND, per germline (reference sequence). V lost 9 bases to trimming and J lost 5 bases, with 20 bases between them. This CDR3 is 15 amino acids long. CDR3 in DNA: TGTGCCAGCAGTCACTTACGGGCAGGGAACAATGAGCAGTTCTTC. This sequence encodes CASSHLRAGNNEQFF.

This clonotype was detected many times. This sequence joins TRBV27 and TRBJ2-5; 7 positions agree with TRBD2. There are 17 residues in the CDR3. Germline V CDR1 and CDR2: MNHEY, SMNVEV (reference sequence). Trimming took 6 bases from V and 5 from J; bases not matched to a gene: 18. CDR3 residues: CASRRASGPRVVETQYF. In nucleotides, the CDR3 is TGTGCCAGCAGGCGGGCTAGCGGCCCCCGGGTGGTGGAGACCCAGTACTTC.

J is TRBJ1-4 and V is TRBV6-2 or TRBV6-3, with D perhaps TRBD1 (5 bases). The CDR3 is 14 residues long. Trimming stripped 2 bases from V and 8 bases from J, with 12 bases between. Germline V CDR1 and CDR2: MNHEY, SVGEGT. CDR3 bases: TGTGCCAGCAGTTACGCCGGGGCTTACGAAAAACTGTTTTTT. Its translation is CASSYAGAYEKLFF.

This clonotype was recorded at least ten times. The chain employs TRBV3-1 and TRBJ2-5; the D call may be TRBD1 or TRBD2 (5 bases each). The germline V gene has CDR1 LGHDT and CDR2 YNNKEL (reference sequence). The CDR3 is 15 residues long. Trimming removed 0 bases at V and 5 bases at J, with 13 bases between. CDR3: CASSQDLWDRETQYF. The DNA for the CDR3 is TGTGCCAGCAGCCAAGATCTGTGGGACCGGGAGACCCAGTACTTC.

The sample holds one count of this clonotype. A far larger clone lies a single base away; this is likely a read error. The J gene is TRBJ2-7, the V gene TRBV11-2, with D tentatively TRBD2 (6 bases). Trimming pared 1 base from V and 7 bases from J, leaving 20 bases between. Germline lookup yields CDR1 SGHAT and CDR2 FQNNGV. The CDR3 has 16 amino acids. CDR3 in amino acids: CASSLAPSVAYNEQYF. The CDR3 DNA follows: TGTGCCAGCAGCTTAGCCCCTAGCGTCGCCTACAATGAGCAGTACTTC.

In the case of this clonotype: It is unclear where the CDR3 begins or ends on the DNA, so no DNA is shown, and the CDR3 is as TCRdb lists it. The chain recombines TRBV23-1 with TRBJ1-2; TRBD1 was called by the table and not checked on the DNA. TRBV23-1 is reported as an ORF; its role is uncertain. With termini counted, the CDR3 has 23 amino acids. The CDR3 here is CASTNQTSMYLCASTDTNRGYTF.

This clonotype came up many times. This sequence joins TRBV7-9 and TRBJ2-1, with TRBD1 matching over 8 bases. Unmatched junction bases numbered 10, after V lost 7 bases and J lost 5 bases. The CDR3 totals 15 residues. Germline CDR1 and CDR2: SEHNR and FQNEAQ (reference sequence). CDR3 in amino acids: CASTGTGTGDNEQFF. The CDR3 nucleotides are TGTGCCAGCACCGGGACCGGGACAGGAGACAATGAGCAGTTCTTC.

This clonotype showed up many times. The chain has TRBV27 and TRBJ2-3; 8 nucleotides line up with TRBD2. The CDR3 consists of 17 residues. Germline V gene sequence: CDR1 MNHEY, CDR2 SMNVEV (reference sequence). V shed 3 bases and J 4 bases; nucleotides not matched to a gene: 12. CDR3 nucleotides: TGTGCCAGCAGTTTTTCAACGGGAGGGAGTAGCGCAGATACGCAGTATTTT. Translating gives CASSFSTGGSSADTQYF.

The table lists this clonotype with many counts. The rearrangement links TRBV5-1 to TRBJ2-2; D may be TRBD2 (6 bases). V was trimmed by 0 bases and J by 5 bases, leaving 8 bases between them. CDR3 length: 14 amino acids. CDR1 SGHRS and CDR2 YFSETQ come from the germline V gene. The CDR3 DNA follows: TGCGCCAGCAGCTTGGGACGGGAGACCGGGGAGCTGTTTTTT. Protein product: CASSLGRETGELFF.

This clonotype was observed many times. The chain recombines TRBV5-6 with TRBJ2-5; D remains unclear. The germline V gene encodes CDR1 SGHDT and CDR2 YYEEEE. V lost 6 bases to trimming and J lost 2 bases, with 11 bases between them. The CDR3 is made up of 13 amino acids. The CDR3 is CASTIRSQETQYF. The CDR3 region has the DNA TGTGCCAGCACTATACGGTCACAAGAGACCCAGTACTTC.

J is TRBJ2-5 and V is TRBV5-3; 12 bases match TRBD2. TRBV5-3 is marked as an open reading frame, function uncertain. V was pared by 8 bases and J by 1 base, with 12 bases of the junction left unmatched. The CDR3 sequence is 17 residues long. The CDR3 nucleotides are TGTGCCAGCAGCCACAAAGGACTAGCGGGGCTCCAAGAGACCCAGTACTTC. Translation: CASSHKGLAGLQETQYF.

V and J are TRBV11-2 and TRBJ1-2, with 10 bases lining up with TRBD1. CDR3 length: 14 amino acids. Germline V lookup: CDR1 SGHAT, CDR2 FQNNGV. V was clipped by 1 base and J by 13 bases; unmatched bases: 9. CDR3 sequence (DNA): TGTGCCAGCAGCTTAGCCGGGACAGGGGCGGGTTCCACCTTC. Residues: CASSLAGTGAGSTF.

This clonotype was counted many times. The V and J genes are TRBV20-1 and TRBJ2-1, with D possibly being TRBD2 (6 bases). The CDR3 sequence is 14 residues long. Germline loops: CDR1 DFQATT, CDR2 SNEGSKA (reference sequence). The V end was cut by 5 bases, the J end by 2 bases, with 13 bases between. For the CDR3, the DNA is TGCAGTGCTCGACCGGGGGACGCCTACAATGAGCAGTTCTTC. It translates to CSARPGDAYNEQFF.

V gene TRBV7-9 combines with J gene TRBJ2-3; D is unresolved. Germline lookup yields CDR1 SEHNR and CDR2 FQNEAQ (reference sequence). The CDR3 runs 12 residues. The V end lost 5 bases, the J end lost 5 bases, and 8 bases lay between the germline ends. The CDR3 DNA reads TGTGCCAGCAGCCCCCCAGGAGATACGCAGTATTTT. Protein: CASSPPGDTQYF.

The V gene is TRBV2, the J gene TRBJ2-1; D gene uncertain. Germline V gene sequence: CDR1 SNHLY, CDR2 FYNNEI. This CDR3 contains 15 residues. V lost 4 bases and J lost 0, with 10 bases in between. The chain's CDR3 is CASSAWEGSYNEQFF. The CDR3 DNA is TGTGCCAGCAGTGCTTGGGAAGGCTCCTACAATGAGCAGTTCTTC.

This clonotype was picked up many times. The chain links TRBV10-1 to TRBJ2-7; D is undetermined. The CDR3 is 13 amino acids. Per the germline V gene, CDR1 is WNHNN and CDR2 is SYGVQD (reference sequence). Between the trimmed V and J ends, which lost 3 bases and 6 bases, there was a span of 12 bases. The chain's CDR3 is CASSEKRVSEQYF. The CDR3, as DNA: TGCGCCAGCAGTGAAAAAAGGGTTTCCGAGCAGTACTTC.

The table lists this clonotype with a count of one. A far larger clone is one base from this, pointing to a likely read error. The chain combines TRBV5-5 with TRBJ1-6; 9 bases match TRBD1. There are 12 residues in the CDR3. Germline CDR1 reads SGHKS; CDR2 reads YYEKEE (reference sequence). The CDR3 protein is CAISSGTGPLHF. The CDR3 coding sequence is TGCGCCATCAGCTCAGGGACAGGGCCCCTCCACTTT.